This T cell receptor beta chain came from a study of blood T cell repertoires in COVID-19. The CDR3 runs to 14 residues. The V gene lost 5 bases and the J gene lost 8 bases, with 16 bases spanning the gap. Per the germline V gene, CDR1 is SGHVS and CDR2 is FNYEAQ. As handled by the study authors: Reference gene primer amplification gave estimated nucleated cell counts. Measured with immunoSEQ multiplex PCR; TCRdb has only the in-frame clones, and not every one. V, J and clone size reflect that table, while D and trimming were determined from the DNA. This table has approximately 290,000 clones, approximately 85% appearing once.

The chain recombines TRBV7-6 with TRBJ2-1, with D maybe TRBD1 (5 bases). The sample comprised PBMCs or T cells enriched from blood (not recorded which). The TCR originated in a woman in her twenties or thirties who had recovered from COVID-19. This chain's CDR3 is CASSPITGRDEQFF. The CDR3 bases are TGTGCCAGCAGCCCTATAACAGGTCGCGATGAGCAGTTCTTC.